This TCR beta chain was captured by sequencing in a study of shared clonotypes between healthy human individuals. Germline assignment: CDR1 SGHVS and CDR2 FQNEAQ. V shed 4 bases and J shed 11 bases, with 20 bases lying between them. The CDR3 sequence is 14 residues long. Clones were sequenced by immunoSEQ multiplex PCR, and TCRdb holds only the in-frame ones, with some missing. The repertoire has over 2 million clones, roughly 94% of them found once; the top ten carry 0.13%. The chain links TRBV7-8 to TRBJ1-1; D is uncertain. The sequence came from a man aged 18 to 30 in good health. Source material: naive CD4+ T cells sorted from blood. Stated subset: CD45RA+ positively selected. CDR3: CASSSPGPRLRAFF. As DNA, the CDR3 is TGTGCCAGCAGCTCGCCGGGCCCGAGGCTTCGTGCTTTCTTT. Full variable domain (outside the CDR3, taken from reference TRBV7-8 and TRBJ1-1): GAGVSQSPRYKVAKRGQDVALRCDPISGHVSLFWYQQALGQGPEFLTYFQNEAQLDKSGLPSDRFFAERPEGSVSTLKIQRTQQEDSAVYLCASSSPGPRLRAFFGQGTRLTVV.